This TCR beta chain was captured by sequencing in a study of shared clonotypes between healthy human individuals. Broader study findings: Genetic and exposure-history diversity was limited by the few donors.

This CDR3 contains 13 residues. Germline CDR1 is MNHNS and CDR2 is SASEGT. The germline V and J ends were trimmed by 2 bases and 3 bases, with 8 bases remaining between them. Worth noting for this clone: Its antigen is still unknown.

Sequencing on ten immunoSEQ deep assay plates was performed for unsorted PBMC DNA. Under the authors' procedure: As immunoSEQ supplied junction-only sequences (without quality scores), filtering differed. Method: immunoSEQ multiplex PCR; TCRdb's copy keeps in-frame clones and lacks some. V and J calls and clone size are given by that table; D and trimming were obtained from the DNA. This table has 550,000 to 600,000 clones, around 78% appearing once. Caucasian adults living in Nashville, Tennessee, provided all samples. The V gene is TRBV6-1, the J gene TRBJ2-7; D is unclear. Specimen: PBMCs. This TCR was sampled from a woman between 40 and 55 years old in good health. Some clones in this sample may be carry-over from other donors' samples. CDR3 amino acids: CASSELGLYEQYF. Here the CDR3 DNA reads TGTGCCAGCAGTGAACTGGGCCTCTACGAGCAGTACTTC.